Below are 20 T cell receptor beta chains sequenced from a single sample in a study of somatic mutations in cytotoxic T cells in rheumatoid arthritis. Produced via immunoSEQ multiplex PCR; TCRdb's table is partial and in-frame only. The sample shows 6,000 or so clones, approximately 80% of them seen only once. Sequenced here: CD8+ T cells sorted from blood, sampled at a follow-up visit. The receptors come from a woman between 65 and 79 years old with rheumatoid arthritis.

V is TRBV11-2 and J is TRBJ2-1, with 7 bases lining up with TRBD2. J was trimmed by 10 bases and V by 5 bases; bases with no gene match: 2. The CDR3 has 11 residues. Per the germline V gene, CDR1 is SGHAT and CDR2 is FQNNGV. CDR3 in amino acids: CASSLGGEQFF. CDR3 bases: TGTGCCAGCAGCCTGGGGGGGGAGCAGTTCTTC.

The CDR3 DNA reads TGTGCCAGCAGTTCCCTCACTAGCGGGAGCACAGATACGCAGTATTTT. Translated, it gives CASSSLTSGSTDTQYF. This rearrangement joins TRBV28 to TRBJ2-3; 9 positions match TRBD2. CDR1 is MDHEN, CDR2 SYDVKM, per germline. V was pared by 4 bases and J by 0 bases, with 5 bases of the junction left unmatched. This CDR3 is 16 amino acids long.

The chain links TRBV4-2 to TRBJ1-2; D unclear. The germline V gene encodes CDR1 LGHNA and CDR2 YNFKEQ. Trimming removed 2 bases from V and 5 bases from J, with 15 bases in between. The CDR3 loop spans 15 amino acids. Written as DNA, the CDR3 is TGTGCCAGCAGCCAATCCCTCCGGGATTATTATGGCTACACCTTC. This translates into CASSQSLRDYYGYTF.

CDR3: CASSEAAGGVTEAFF. CDR3 DNA: TGTGCCAGCAGTGAAGCGGCCGGGGGTGTCACTGAAGCTTTCTTT. This chain joins TRBV6-1 and TRBJ1-1, with TRBD1 as a possible D gene (5 bases). The CDR3 length is 15 residues. V was trimmed by 0 bases and J by 4 bases, leaving 12 bases between them. In germline, CDR1 is MNHNS, CDR2 SASEGT.

The rearrangement uses TRBV9 and TRBJ1-1, with D perhaps TRBD1 (5 bases). The CDR3 contains 14 residues. Per germline, CDR1 SGDLS and CDR2 YYNGEE. Deletions cut 4 bases from V and 4 bases from J, with 14 bases between. The CDR3 here is CASSPSGGGTEAFF. The CDR3, as DNA: TGTGCCAGCAGCCCTAGTGGGGGGGGCACTGAAGCTTTCTTT.

The genes are TRBV4-1 and TRBJ1-4; no firm D call. The V end lost 0 bases, the J end lost 10 bases, and 6 bases lay between the germline ends. Germline CDR1 reads MGHRA; CDR2 reads YSYEKL. This CDR3 has 12 residues. The CDR3 region has the DNA TGCGCCAGCAGCCAAGAGATGAGAAAACTGTTTTTT. It translates to CASSQEMRKLFF.

By share, this clone counts as medium-sized. The chain is built from TRBV15 and TRBJ1-4, with D unresolved. Looked up from germline, CDR1 is LNHNV and CDR2 is YYDKDF (reference sequence). V was cut by 2 bases and J by 6 bases, with 10 bases left in between. The CDR3 is 14 residues long. The CDR3 DNA is TGTGCCACCAGCAGAACTCCTGGCTATGAAAAACTGTTTTTT. This encodes CATSRTPGYEKLFF.

The chain couples TRBV6-5 to TRBJ2-7, with TRBD1 identical over 9 bases. The germline V gene has CDR1 MNHEY and CDR2 SVGAGI. Trimming at V came to 4 bases and at J to 1 base, leaving 8 bases not matched to a gene. This CDR3 is built from 16 residues. This CDR3 reads CASSSDAGTGSYEQYF. The CDR3 DNA follows: TGTGCCAGCAGTTCTGACGCCGGGACAGGGTCCTACGAGCAGTACTTC.

The V gene is TRBV27, the J gene TRBJ2-1, with TRBD1 identical over 12 bases. V trimming: 6 bases; J trimming: 9 bases; junction bases outside the gene matches: 12. The germline V gene encodes CDR1 MNHEY and CDR2 SMNVEV (reference sequence). The CDR3 sequence is 16 residues long. Here the CDR3 reads CASRQFRDRGLGEQFF. CDR3 in DNA: TGTGCCAGCAGACAATTCCGGGACAGGGGGCTTGGTGAGCAGTTCTTC.

In this sample, this clone turned up once. V gene TRBV9 combines with J gene TRBJ2-1; 7 bases match TRBD2. CDR1 is SGDLS and CDR2 is YYNGEE in the germline V gene. The CDR3 loop spans 15 amino acids. Trimming took 2 bases from V and 7 from J; bases not matched to a gene: 9. CDR3 sequence reads: CASSVEPRGWNEQFF. For the CDR3, the DNA is TGTGCCAGCAGCGTTGAGCCGCGGGGGTGGAATGAGCAGTTCTTC.

The J gene is TRBJ2-7, the V gene TRBV4-1; TRBD2 is a possible D gene (6 bases). CDR3 length: 15 amino acids. Trimming shortened V by 3 bases and J by 0 bases, and 12 bases separated the two germline ends. Germline lookup yields CDR1 MGHRA and CDR2 YSYEKL. CDR3 in amino acids: CASSQPLANSYEQYF. CDR3 in DNA: TGCGCCAGCAGCCAGCCCCTAGCGAACTCCTACGAGCAGTACTTC.

The chain recombines TRBV9 with TRBJ2-1; 14 nucleotides agree with TRBD2. The CDR3 has 16 amino acids. Germline V gene sequence: CDR1 SGDLS, CDR2 YYNGEE. Germline trimming cut 0 bases from V and 12 bases from J; bases unmatched to any gene: 8. The DNA of the CDR3 is TGTGCCAGCAGCGTAGGAGCGGGACTAGCGGGAGCCCTGCAGTTCTTC. It codes for CASSVGAGLAGALQFF.

DNA of the CDR3: TGTGCCATAAGGACAGGGGGCAATCAGCCCCAGCATTTT. It is translated as CAIRTGGNQPQHF. V and J are TRBV2 and TRBJ1-5; 9 nucleotides agree with TRBD1. The CDR3 length is 13 residues. Trimming took 10 bases from V and 2 from J; bases not matched to a gene: 3. Germline V lookup: CDR1 SNHLY, CDR2 FYNNEI.

The CDR3 nucleotides are TGTGCCAGCAGTTTATTGGATGAGCAGTTCTTC. It encodes CASSLLDEQFF. This chain links TRBV6-6 with TRBJ2-1; no clear D gene. The CDR3 spans 11 residues. The V end was cut by 4 bases, the J end by 8 bases, with 6 bases between. Germline V CDR1 and CDR2: MNHNY, SVGAGI (reference sequence).

The V call is TRBV6-1, the J call TRBJ2-1, with 7 bases identical to TRBD1. Germline V gives CDR1 MNHNS, CDR2 SASEGT. Unmatched junction bases numbered 1, after V lost 5 bases and J lost 0 bases. The CDR3 sequence is 14 residues long. The CDR3 sequence: CASSRQGSYNEQFF. CDR3 DNA: TGTGCCAGCAGTAGACAGGGCTCCTACAATGAGCAGTTCTTC.

V usage is TRBV5-4 and J usage is TRBJ2-2; D call uncertain. This CDR3 spans 13 amino acids. V lost 0 bases, J lost 4 bases, and 4 bases lay in between. Germline V gives CDR1 SGHNT, CDR2 YYREEE (reference sequence). The CDR3 protein is CASSLAVTGELFF. In DNA, the CDR3 is TGTGCCAGCAGCTTGGCCGTCACCGGGGAGCTGTTTTTT.

This clone occurred once. Sequence at one end of the junction differs from germline and may be a read error. V is TRBV9 and J is TRBJ2-3, with 8 bases matching TRBD1. The V gene's germline CDR1 is SGDLS and CDR2 YYNGEE. CDR3 length equals 15 residues. The CDR3 nucleotides read TGTGCCAGCAGCGTAGTAGGACAGGGCACGGATACGCAGTATTTT. Amino acids: CASSVVGQGTDTQYF.

The chain links TRBV2 to TRBJ2-5; D assignment may be TRBD1 or TRBD2 (5 bases each). V gave up 1 base and J gave up 5 bases, with 14 bases separating them. From germline, CDR1 is SNHLY and CDR2 FYNNEI. The CDR3 is 15 amino acids. As DNA, the CDR3 is TGTGCCAGCAGTGAAGGGGACGGCTCAGGGGAGACCCAGTACTTC. Amino acids: CASSEGDGSGETQYF. Full variable domain (rest looked up from reference TRBV2 and TRBJ2-5): EPEVTQTPSHQVTQMGQEVILRCVPISNHLYFYWYRQILGQKVEFLVSFYNNEISEKSEIFDDQFSVERPDGSNFTLKIRSTKLEDSAMYFCASSEGDGSGETQYFGPGTRLLVL.

This chain joins TRBV6-1 and TRBJ1-1; 7 bases agree with TRBD1. Trimming removed 1 base from V and 5 bases from J; junction bases left unmatched: 1. CDR1 MNHNS and CDR2 SASEGT come from the germline V gene. CDR3 length: 13 residues. The CDR3: CASSEGQGTEAFF. The CDR3 DNA is TGTGCCAGCAGTGAAGGACAGGGAACTGAAGCTTTCTTT.

The chain combines TRBV7-9 with TRBJ1-5; maybe TRBD1 (6 bases). Germline values: CDR1 SEHNR, CDR2 FQNEAQ (reference sequence). CDR3 size: 16 residues. The germline V and J ends were trimmed by 5 bases and 5 bases, with 19 bases remaining between them. The DNA of the CDR3 is TGTGCCAGCAGCCAGAGCGGAGGGGGGACCCATCAGCCCCAGCATTTT. Protein sequence: CASSQSGGGTHQPQHF. Variable domain in full (rest from reference TRBV7-9 and TRBJ1-5): DTGVSQNPRHKITKRGQNVTFRCDPISEHNRLYWYRQTLGQGPEFLTYFQNEAQLEKSRLLSDRFSAERPKGSFSTLEIQRTEQGDSAMYLCASSQSGGGTHQPQHFGDGTRLSIL.